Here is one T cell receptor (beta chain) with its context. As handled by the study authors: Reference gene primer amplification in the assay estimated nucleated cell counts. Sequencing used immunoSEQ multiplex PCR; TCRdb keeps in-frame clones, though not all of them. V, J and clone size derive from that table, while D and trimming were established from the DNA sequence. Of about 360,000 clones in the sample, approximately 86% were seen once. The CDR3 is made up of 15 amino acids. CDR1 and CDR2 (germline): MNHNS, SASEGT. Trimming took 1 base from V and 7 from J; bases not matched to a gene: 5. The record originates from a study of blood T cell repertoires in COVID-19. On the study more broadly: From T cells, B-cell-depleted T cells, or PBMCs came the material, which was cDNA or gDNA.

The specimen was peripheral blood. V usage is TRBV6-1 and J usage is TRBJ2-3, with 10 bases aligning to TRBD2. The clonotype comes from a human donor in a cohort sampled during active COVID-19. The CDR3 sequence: CASSEGLAGVYTQYF. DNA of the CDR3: TGTGCCAGCAGTGAAGGGCTAGCGGGAGTATATACGCAGTATTTT.